The clone carrying this T cell receptor (beta chain) came up once. The study ran its PCR with 60 Vbeta and 13 Jbeta primers. Method: immunoSEQ multiplex PCR; TCRdb's copy keeps in-frame clones and lacks some. The sample holds about 52,000 clones; approximately 70% are singletons and the top ten take about 3%. The data belong to a study of cytomegalovirus exposure and HLA in healthy donors. Trimming at V came to 1 base and at J to 4 bases, leaving 5 bases not matched to a gene. CDR3 size: 15 residues. Germline V gene data show CDR1 as LGHNA and CDR2 as YSLEER. The sequencing input was PBMCs. The chain has TRBV4-3 and TRBJ1-2, with 8 bases that match TRBD1. The sequence derives from a man aged 18 to 35 in good health and CMV-seronegative. Here the CDR3 DNA reads TGCGCCAGCAGCCAAGTCGGACAGGGTGGCTATGGCTACACCTTC. Translation gives CASSQVGQGGYGYTF.